Below, one T cell receptor beta chain is given with its context. The antigen this receptor binds is unknown. No base quality values were provided; no much bigger clone lies one nucleotide off. V gives up 3 bases and J gives up 2 bases, and the segment between their germline ends measures 6 bases. The CDR3 has 13 amino acids, counting the end cysteine and phenylalanine. The sequence is cut down to CDR3 DNA, 39 bases in frame from base 1. The CDR1 and CDR2 encoded by the germline V gene are SGHRS and YFSETQ. The entry originates in a study of regulatory dendritic cells for organ transplantation (dated by TCRdb to the late 2010s). Concerning the study at large: The TCRbeta repertoires of sorted naive and memory CD4+ and CD8+ T cells were sequenced before and after allostimulation with regulatory or mature dendritic cells.

FACS was used to sort CD4+ or CD8+ cells into naive T cells, defined as CD45RA+, and memory T cells, defined as CD45RO+. The T cells used for TCR sequencing were obtained from two healthy control subjects. Unstimulated sorted T cell subsets served as baseline controls for the mixed lymphocyte reactions. The Qiagen DNeasy Blood & Tissue Kit was used for extraction of genomic DNA. TCRbeta CDR3 regions were amplified by multiplexed two-step PCR using Vbeta-specific forward primers and Jbeta-specific reverse primers. TCRbeta libraries were sequenced on an Illumina instrument through the immunoSEQ service. As for the original processing: IMGT annotation was used to assign V, D and J genes, and synthetic CDR3 analogues were used to correct the counts for multiplex PCR bias. In the immunoSEQ Analyzer, repertoire clonality was calculated as one minus normalized Shannon entropy. Clonal expansion was defined by Fisher's exact test with Benjamini-Hochberg false discovery rate control, using two-tailed P<0.01. The clones in this table, taken by TCRdb from immuneACCESS, are in-frame only. Not every clone is retained; where verified, under half of the shortfall comes from an unresolved V gene, and the cause of the rest is unknown. From that table come the V and J calls and clone size; the DNA was used to work out D and trimming. The sample table lists some 28,000 clones, approximately 80% of them with a count of one. Roughly 0.1% of the sample comes from the top ten.

The paper's findings and limits, for the study overall: Among the resting subsets, memory CD8+ T cells contained the most alloreactive TCR clonotypes. In both subjects, allostimulation led to expansion of memory CD8+ clones, although regulatory dendritic cells appeared to cause more limited expansion than mature dendritic cells did. Naive CD4+ and CD8+ T cells showed highly diverse repertoires, whereas memory cells were less diverse and memory CD8+ cells were the most oligoclonal. Only a couple of subjects were sequenced, and the authors noted considerable between-individual heterogeneity in the alloreactive memory CD8+ T cell pool.

The chain is encoded by TRBV5-1 joined to TRBJ1-3, with the D gene uncertain. The source is a human donor in good health. Material: naive CD4+ T cells from blood. The cell subset or site label corresponds to: CD45RA+ naive T cells. The sequence in DNA is TGCGCCAGCAGCTCGAGGCCTGGAAACACCATATATTTT. Translated, it gives CASSSRPGNTIYF.